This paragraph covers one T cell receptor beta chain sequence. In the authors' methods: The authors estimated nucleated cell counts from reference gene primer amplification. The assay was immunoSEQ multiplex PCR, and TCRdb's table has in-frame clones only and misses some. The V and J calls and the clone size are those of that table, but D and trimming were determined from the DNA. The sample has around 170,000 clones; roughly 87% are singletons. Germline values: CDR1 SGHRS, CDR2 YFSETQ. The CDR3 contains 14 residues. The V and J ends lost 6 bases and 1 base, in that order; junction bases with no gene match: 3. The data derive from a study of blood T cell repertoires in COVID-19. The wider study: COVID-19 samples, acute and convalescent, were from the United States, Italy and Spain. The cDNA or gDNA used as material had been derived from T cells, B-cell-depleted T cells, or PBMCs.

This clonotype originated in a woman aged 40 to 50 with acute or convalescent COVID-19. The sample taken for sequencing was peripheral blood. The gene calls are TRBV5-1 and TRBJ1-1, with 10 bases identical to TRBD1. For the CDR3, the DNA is TGCGCCAGCACCCGGGACAGGGGGAACACTGAAGCTTTCTTT. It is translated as CASTRDRGNTEAFF.